This record concerns one T cell receptor beta chain sequence. These data come from a study of CD8 T cells in Susac syndrome. Random hexamers were used to reverse transcribe an amount of roughly 0.45 to 1 ug RNA. Amplification of TCR beta CDR3 across 54 Vbeta and 13 Jbeta was performed with immunoSEQ multiplex PCR. TCRdb called the immunoSEQ multiplex PCR reads again in MiXCR, with one record for every CDR3 protein. The profile shows 210,000 or so distinct CDR3 sequences, around nine tenths of them singletons. TEMRA cells were FACS-enriched, while CD8+ and CD4+ T cells were negatively isolated. The sample taken for sequencing was CD8+ T cells from PBMCs. The sequence was collected from a human donor with multiple sclerosis.

This chain's CDR3 is CAWSSLGGFDQPQHF. CDR3 in DNA: TGTGCCTGGAGCTCCCTGGGGGGCTTTGATCAGCCCCAGCATTTT. The chain recombines TRBV30 with TRBJ1-5; a possible D gene is TRBD1 (6 bases). Germline V gene data show CDR1 as GTSNPN and CDR2 as SVGIG (reference sequence). The CDR3 sequence is 15 residues long. Trimming took 3 bases from V and 5 from J, leaving 17 bases between them. Full variable domain (outside the CDR3, taken from reference TRBV30 and TRBJ1-5): SQTIHQWPATLVQPVGSPLSLECTVEGTSNPNLYWYRQAAGRGLQLLFYSVGIGQISSEVPQNLSASRPQDRQFILSSKKLLLSDSGFYLCAWSSLGGFDQPQHFGDGTRLSIL.